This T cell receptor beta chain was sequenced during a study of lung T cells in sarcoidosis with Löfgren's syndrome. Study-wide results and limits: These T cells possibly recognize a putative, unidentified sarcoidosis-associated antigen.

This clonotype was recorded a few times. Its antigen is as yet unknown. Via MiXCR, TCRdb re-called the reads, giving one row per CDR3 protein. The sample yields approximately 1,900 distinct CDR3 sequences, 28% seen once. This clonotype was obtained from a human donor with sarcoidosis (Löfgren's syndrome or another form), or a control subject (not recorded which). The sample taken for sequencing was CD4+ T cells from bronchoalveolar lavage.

Here the CDR3 reads CAKRSAYNEQFF. Written as DNA, the CDR3 is TGTGCCAAAAGGTCAGCCTACAATGAGCAGTTCTTC. The chain has TRBV9 and TRBJ2-1; D gene unclear. Looked up from germline, CDR1 is SGDLS and CDR2 is YYNGEE. Trimming took 9 bases from V and 2 from J, leaving 9 bases between them. The CDR3 sequence is 12 residues long.